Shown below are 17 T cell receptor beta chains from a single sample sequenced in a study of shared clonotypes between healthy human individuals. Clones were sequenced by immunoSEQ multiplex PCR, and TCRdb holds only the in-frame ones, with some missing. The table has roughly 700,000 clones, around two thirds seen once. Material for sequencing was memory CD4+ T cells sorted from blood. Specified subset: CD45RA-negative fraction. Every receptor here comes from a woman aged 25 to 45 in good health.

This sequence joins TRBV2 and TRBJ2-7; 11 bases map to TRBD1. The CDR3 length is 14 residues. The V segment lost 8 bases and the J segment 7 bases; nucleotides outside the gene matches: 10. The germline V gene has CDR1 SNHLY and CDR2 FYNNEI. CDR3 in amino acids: CASSGTGGGGEQYF. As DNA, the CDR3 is TGTGCCAGCTCTGGGACAGGGGGTGGCGGGGAGCAGTACTTC.

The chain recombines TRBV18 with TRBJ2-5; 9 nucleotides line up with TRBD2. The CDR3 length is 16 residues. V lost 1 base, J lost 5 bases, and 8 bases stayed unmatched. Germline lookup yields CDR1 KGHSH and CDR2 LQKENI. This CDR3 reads CASSPLAGVEGETQYF. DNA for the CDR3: TGTGCCAGCTCACCACTAGCGGGAGTGGAAGGGGAGACCCAGTACTTC.

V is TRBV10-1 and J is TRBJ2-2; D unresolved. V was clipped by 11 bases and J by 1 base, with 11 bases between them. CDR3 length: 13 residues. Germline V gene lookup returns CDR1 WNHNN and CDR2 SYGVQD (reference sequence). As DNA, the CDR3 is TGCGCCTCCTCCAGAGGGAACACCGGGGAGCTGTTTTTT. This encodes CASSRGNTGELFF.

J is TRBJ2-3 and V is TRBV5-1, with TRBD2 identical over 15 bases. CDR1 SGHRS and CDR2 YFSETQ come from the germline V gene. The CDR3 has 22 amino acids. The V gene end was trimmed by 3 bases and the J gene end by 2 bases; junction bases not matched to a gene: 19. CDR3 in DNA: TGCGCCAGCAGCTCTAGGGAGCCGGGACTAGCGGGAGGAAACGGAATCACAGATACGCAGTATTTT. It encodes CASSSREPGLAGGNGITDTQYF. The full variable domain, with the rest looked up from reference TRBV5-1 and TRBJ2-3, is KAGVTQTPRYLIKTRGQQVTLSCSPISGHRSVSWYQQTPGQGLQFLFEYFSETQRNKGNFPGRFSGRQFSNSRSEMNVSTLELGDSALYLCASSSREPGLAGGNGITDTQYFGPGTRLTVL.

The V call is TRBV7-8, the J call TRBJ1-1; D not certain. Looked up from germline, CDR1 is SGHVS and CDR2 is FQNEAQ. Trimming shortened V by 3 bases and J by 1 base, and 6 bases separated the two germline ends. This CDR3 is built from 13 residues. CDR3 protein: CASSLSGNTEAFF. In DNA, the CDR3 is TGTGCCAGCAGCTTGTCGGGGAACACTGAAGCTTTCTTT.

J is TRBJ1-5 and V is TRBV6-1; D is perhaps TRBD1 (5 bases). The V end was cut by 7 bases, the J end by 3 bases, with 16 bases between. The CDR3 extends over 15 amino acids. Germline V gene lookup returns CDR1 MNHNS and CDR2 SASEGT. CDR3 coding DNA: TGTGCCAGCACCCTAACTGGACACAACAATCAGCCCCAGCATTTT. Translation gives CASTLTGHNNQPQHF.

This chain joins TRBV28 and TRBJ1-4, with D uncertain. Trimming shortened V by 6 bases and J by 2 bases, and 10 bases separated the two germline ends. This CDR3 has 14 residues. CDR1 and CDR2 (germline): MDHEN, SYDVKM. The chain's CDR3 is CASSQGRTNEKLFF. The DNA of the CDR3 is TGTGCCAGCAGCCAAGGGAGGACTAATGAAAAACTGTTTTTT.

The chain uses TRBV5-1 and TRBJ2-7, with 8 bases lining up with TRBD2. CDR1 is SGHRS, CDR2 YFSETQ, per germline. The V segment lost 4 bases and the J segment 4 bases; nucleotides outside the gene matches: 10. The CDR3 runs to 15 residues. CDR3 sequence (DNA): TGCGCCAGCAGCCCGGGGGGGAGTCAATTTTACGAGCAGTACTTC. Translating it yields CASSPGGSQFYEQYF.

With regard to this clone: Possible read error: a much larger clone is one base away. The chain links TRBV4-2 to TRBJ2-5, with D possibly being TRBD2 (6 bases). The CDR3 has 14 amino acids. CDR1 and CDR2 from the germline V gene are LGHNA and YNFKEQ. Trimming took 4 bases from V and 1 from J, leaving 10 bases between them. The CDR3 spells CASSPGTVQETQYF. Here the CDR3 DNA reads TGTGCCAGCAGCCCCGGGACTGTCCAAGAGACCCAGTACTTC.

CDR3: CASSFRGGRVETQYF. The CDR3, as DNA: TGTGCCAGCAGCTTTAGAGGGGGGCGAGTGGAGACCCAGTACTTC. This rearrangement joins TRBV7-2 to TRBJ2-5, with D perhaps assigned TRBD1 or TRBD2 (6 bases each). CDR3 length: 15 residues. V was clipped by 3 bases and J by 5 bases, with 16 bases between them. CDR1 is SGHTA and CDR2 is FQGNSA in the germline V gene.

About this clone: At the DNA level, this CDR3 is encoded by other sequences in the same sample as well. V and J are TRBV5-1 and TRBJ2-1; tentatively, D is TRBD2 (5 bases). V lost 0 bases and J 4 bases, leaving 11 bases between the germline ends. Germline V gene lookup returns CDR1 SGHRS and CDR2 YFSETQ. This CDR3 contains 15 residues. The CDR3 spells CASSLDSGEYNEQFF. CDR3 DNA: TGCGCCAGCAGCTTGGATTCCGGGGAATACAATGAGCAGTTCTTC.

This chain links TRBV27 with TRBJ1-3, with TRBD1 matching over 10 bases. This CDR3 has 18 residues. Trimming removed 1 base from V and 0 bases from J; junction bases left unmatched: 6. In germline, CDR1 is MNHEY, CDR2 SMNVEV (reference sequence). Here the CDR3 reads CASSLYGQGVTSGNTIYF. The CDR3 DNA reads TGTGCCAGCAGTTTATACGGACAGGGGGTAACCTCTGGAAACACCATATATTTT.

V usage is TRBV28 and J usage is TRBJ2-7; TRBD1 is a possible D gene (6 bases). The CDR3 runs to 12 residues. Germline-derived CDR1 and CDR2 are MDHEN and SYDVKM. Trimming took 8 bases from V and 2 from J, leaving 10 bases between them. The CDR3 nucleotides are TGTGCCAGCTTAACAGGGACCTACGAGCAGTACTTC. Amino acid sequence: CASLTGTYEQYF. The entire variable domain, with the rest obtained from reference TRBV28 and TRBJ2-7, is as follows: DVKVTQSSRYLVKRTGEKVFLECVQDMDHENMFWYRQDPGLGLRLIYFSYDVKMKEKGDIPEGYSVSREKKERFSLILESASTNQTSMYLCASLTGTYEQYFGPGTRLTVT.

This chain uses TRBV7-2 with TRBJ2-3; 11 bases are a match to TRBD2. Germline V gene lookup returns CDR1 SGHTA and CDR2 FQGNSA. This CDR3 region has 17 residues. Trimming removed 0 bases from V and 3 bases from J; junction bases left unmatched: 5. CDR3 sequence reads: CASSLALAGGGTDTQYF. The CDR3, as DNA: TGTGCCAGCAGCTTAGCGCTAGCGGGAGGCGGGACAGATACGCAGTATTTT. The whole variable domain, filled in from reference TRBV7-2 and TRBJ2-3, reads GAGVSQSPSNKVTEKGKDVELRCDPISGHTALYWYRQSLGQGLEFLIYFQGNSAPDKSGLPSDRFSAERTGGSVSTLTIQRTQQEDSAVYLCASSLALAGGGTDTQYFGPGTRLTVL.

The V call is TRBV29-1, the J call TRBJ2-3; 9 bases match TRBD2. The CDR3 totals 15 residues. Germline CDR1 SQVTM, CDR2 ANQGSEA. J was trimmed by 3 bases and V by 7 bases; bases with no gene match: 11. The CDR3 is CSAEGAGGGTDTQYF. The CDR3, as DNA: TGCAGCGCCGAGGGTGCGGGAGGGGGTACAGATACGCAGTATTTT.

The CDR3 loop reads CASTGTSPYNEQFF. The CDR3 nucleotides read TGTGCCAGCACCGGGACTAGCCCCTACAATGAGCAGTTCTTC. V gene TRBV6-5 combines with J gene TRBJ2-1; 9 bases align to TRBD2. V shed 7 bases and J 2 bases; nucleotides not matched to a gene: 3. From germline, CDR1 is MNHEY and CDR2 SVGAGI. The CDR3 length is 14 residues.

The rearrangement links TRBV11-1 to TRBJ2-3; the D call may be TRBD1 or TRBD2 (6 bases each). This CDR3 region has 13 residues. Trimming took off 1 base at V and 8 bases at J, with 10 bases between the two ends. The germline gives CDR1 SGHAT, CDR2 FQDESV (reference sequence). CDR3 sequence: CASSLVGGSTQYF. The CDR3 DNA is TGTGCCAGCAGCTTAGTAGGGGGGAGTACGCAGTATTTT. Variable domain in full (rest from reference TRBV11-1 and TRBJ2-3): EAEVAQSPRYKITEKSQAVAFWCDPISGHATLYWYRQILGQGPELLVQFQDESVVDDSQLPKDRFSAERLKGVDSTLKIQPAELGDSAMYLCASSLVGGSTQYFGPGTRLTVL.